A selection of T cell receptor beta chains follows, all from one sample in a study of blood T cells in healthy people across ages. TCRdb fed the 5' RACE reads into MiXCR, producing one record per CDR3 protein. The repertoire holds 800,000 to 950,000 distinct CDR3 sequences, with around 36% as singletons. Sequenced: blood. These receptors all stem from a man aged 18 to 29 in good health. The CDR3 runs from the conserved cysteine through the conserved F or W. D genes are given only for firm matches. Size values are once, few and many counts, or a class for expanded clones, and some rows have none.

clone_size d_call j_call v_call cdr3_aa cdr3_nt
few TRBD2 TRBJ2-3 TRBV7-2 CASSGAGVRTDTQYF TGTGCCAGCAGCGGAGCGGGGGTTCGCACAGATACGCAGTATTTT
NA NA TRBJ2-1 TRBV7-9 CASSPPGLSNPNEQFF TGTGCCAGCAGCCCTCCCGGACTGAGCAACCCCAATGAGCAGTTCTTC
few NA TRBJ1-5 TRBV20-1 CSASLTVGNQPQHF TGCAGTGCTAGTTTGACAGTGGGCAATCAGCCCCAGCATTTT
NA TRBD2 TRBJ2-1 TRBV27 CASSLSGGSWNEQFF TGTGCCAGCAGTCTTAGCGGGGGGTCCTGGAATGAGCAGTTCTTC
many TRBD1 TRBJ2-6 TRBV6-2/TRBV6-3 CASSYPADRVYSGANVLTF TGTGCCAGCAGTTACCCAGCCGACAGGGTTTACTCTGGGGCCAACGTCCTGACTTTC
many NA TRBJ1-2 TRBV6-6 CASSYDDNYGYTF TGTGCCAGCAGTTACGACGACAACTATGGCTACACCTTC
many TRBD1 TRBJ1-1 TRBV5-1 CASSTGEEDTEAFF TGCGCCAGCTCGACAGGGGAGGAGGACACTGAAGCTTTCTTT
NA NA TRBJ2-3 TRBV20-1 CSARGASRGKSTDTQYF TGCAGTGCTAGGGGGGCTAGCCGGGGGAAGAGCACAGATACGCAGTATTTT
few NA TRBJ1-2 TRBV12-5 CASGLVPGIVDYGYTF TGTGCTAGTGGTTTGGTACCGGGGATCGTAGACTATGGCTACACCTTC
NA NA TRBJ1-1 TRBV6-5 CASSYSLRDPQLNTEAFF TGTGCCAGCAGTTACTCGCTTAGGGATCCCCAGCTGAACACTGAAGCTTTCTTT
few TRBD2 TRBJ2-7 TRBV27 CASSFSGAYNEQYF TGTGCCAGCAGTTTTAGCGGGGCCTACAATGAGCAGTACTTC
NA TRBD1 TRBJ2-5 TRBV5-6 CASSSDPGQGHILETQYF TGTGCCAGCAGCTCCGATCCGGGACAGGGGCATATATTGGAGACCCAGTACTTC
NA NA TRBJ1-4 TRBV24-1 CAKAGRNEKLFF TGTGCCAAAGCGGGCAGAAATGAAAAACTGTTTTTT